Detailed here is one TCR beta chain. This clonotype has just a few counts. Its binding antigen is unknown. No much larger clone is present one base from it, and per-base qualities are unavailable. This record comes from a study of molecular identifiers for immune sequencing clone quantification (dated by TCRdb to 2016 to 2019). In the study overall: In a replicate experiment, RNA from roughly 18,000 or 92,000 naive CD8 T cells was split into five aliquots, four of which were sequenced. This methods study benchmarked molecular-identifier clustering-based TCR repertoire sequencing (MIDCIRS) and TCR RNA copy counting, using CD8 T cells to do so.

Overall results and qualifications from the work: Modeling gave about 3 recovered TCR RNA copies per cell versus approximately 9 by digital PCR, implying around 33% capture efficiency. A single cell's worth of spiked-in Jurkat TCR RNA was reported detectable even among under 1.1 million naive CD8 T cells. When barcode sub-clustering was not used, chimeric consensus sequences inflated TCR diversity, with chimeras reaching as high as 47%. Highly expanded clone sizes could be underestimated if identical TCR molecules share a barcode. In CMV-specific effector cells, over 99% of molecules were held by clones above 20 RNA copies, whereas under 1% of molecules were held by such clones in naive cells. Naive libraries contained spiked-in Jurkat TCR RNA (10 copies' worth), which is not part of the donor repertoire.

Libraries of naive CD8 T cells were built from approximately 20,000 to 980,000 sorted cells, with 10%, 30% or 50% of the purified RNA used. Naive CD8 T cells were FACS-sorted as CD8+CD4-CCR7+CD45RA+ on a BD FACSAria II into RLT Plus buffer. To test detection sensitivity, Jurkat RNA equivalent to approximately nine TCR copies was spiked into samples of roughly 19,000-1,000,000 naive CD8 T cells. CD8 T cells were enriched with RosetteSep CD8+ T Cell Enrichment Cocktail and Ficoll-Paque, followed by ACK red cell lysis. Germline trimming amounts to 0 bases on V and 4 bases on J, with 2 as the count of junction bases outside the gene matches. The CDR3 covers 15 residues, taking in both the cysteine and the phenylalanine. The sequence is cut down to CDR3 DNA, 45 bases in frame from base 1. CDR1 and CDR2 were assigned from the germline V gene as LGHNA and YNFKEQ. The library was produced with PCR. The reads were generated on an Illumina HiSeq 4000. Bulk TCR libraries were made following a previously described method, with the TCR primers given in Table S5. Total RNA was purified with the Qiagen AllPrep DNA/RNA kit. Before analysis, reads from multiple sequencing runs of one library were combined. In the authors' own workflow: Reads were retained only if an exact TCR constant sequence was present, and the retained reads were trimmed to 150 nt and grouped according to their 12-nt molecular barcodes. Reads in each barcode group were sub-clustered using a 15% Levenshtein threshold, and a quality-weighted consensus sequence was built for each RNA molecule. Non-functional sequences were discarded, and so were lower-count sequences lying one edit away from another sequence. Based on a fit of two negative binomial distributions, barcode sub-clusters having less than 20% of the maximum read count were discarded. The public reads were reprocessed in TCRdb via fastp at Q25 and MiXCR, keeping in-frame beta chains. Merged by CDR3 protein, the rows form single entries marked with the most common genes and DNA. TCRdb's processing, not the study's, gives the V and J calls here. For this sample there are 250,000 to 400,000 distinct CDR3 sequences; over 20% appear just once. The ten largest clones add up to about 0.81% of the sample.

The specimen was naive CD8+ T cells from blood, with Jurkat cell RNA spiked in. This sample's cell subset or site label indicates: FACS-sorted CD8+CD4-CCR7+CD45RA+ naive T cells. The TCR was taken from a human donor in good health. Some libraries in this study had Jurkat cell RNA spiked in. The V and J genes are TRBV4-2 and TRBJ2-7, with TRBD2 matching 11 junction bases. The DNA reads TGTGCCAGCAGCCAAGAGTCTAGCGGGAGGTACGAGCAGTACTTC. Translated, it gives CASSQESSGRYEQYF.